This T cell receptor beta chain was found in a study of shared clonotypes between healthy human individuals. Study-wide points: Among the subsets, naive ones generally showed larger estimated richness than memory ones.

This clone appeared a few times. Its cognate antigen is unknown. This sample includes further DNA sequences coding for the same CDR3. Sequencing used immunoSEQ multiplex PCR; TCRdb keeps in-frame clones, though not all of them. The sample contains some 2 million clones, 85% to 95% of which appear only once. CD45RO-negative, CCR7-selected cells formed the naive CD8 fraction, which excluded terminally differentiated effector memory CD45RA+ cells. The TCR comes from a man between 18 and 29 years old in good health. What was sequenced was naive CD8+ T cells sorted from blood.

Here the CDR3 DNA reads TGTGCCAGCAGTGAAAATGAGCAGTTCTTC. Translation: CASSENEQFF. This chain links TRBV2 with TRBJ2-1; D call uncertain. The CDR3 contains 10 residues. V was cut by 2 bases and J by 7 bases, with 0 bases left in between. Germline CDR1 is SNHLY and CDR2 is FYNNEI. The full variable domain, with the rest looked up from reference TRBV2 and TRBJ2-1, is EPEVTQTPSHQVTQMGQEVILRCVPISNHLYFYWYRQILGQKVEFLVSFYNNEISEKSEIFDDQFSVERPDGSNFTLKIRSTKLEDSAMYFCASSENEQFFGPGTRLTVL.